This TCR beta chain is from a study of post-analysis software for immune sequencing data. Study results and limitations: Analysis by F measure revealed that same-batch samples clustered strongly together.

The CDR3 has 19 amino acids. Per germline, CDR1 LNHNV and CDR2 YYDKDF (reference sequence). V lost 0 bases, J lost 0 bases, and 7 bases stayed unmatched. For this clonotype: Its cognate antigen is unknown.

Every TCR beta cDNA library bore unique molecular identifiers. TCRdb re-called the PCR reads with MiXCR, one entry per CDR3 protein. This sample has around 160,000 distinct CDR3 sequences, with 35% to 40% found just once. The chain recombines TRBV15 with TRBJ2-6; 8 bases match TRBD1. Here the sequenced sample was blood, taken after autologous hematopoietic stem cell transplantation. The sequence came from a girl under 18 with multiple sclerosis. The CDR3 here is CATSRDKRTGFSGANVLTF. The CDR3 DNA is TGTGCCACCAGCAGAGATAAAAGGACAGGGTTCTCTGGGGCCAACGTCCTGACTTTC.